Listed here is a single T cell receptor (beta chain). Its antigen is unknown. TCRdb keeps only in-frame clones here, not all; method: immunoSEQ multiplex PCR. Altogether 50,000 to 65,000 clones are present, roughly 80% being singletons, with the ten largest covering just over 4.5%. This entry belongs to a study of T cells in localized non-small cell lung cancer. The study's findings and limits: Greater blood T cell density accompanied longer overall survival.

The clonotype comes from a man aged 40 to 69 with stage II lung adenocarcinoma. The sequences come from PBMCs, collected before any cancer treatment.

The CDR3 loop reads CASSGRQGTVNTEAFF. The CDR3 nucleotides are TGTGCCAGCAGCGGGAGACAGGGAACGGTGAACACTGAAGCTTTCTTT. The V call is TRBV9, the J call TRBJ1-1; 7 nucleotides align to TRBD1. With V trimmed by 3 bases and J by 0 bases, 8 bases remained unmatched. The CDR3 has 16 residues. Germline V gene lookup returns CDR1 SGDLS and CDR2 YYNGEE.